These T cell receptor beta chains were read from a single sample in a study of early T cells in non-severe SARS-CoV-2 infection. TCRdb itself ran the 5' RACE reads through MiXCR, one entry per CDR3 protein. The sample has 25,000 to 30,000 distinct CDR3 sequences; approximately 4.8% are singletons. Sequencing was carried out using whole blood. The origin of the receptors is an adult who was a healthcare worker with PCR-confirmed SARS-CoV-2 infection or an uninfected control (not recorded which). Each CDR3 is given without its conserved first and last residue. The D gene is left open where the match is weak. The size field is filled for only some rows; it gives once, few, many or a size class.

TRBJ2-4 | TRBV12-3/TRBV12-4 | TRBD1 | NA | ASSRTGGGKNIQY
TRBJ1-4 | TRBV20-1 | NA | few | SARGSASEKLF
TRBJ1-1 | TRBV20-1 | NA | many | SARDRGGEGF
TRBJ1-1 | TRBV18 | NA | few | ASSSNAQVITEAF
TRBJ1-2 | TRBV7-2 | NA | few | ASSSNRDGYGYT
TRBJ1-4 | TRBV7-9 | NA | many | ASSRGQNNEKLF
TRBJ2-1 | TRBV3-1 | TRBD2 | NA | ASSPRLALRNQF
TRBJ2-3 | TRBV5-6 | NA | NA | ASSLDVRTDTQY
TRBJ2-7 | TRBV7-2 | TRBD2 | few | ASSLGLATSYEQY
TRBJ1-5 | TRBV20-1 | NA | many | SARSPGQGRNQPQH
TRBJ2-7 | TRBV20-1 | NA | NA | SARGAAYEQY
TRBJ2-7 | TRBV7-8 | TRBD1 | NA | ASSYRGSYEQY
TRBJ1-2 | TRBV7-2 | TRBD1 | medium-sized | ASSARQGAYLGYT
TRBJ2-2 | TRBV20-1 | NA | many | SAQAGTGELF
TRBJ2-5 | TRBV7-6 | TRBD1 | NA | ASSRTQGAKTQY
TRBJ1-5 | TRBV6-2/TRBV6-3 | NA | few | ASQEQGLSNQPQH
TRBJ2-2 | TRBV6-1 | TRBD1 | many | ASRAGGFSGELF
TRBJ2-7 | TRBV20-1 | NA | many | SAAGVRNEQY